Listed below are T cell receptor beta chains from one sample, sequenced in a study of CD8+CD57+ T cells in acquired aplastic anemia. A single record per CDR3 protein comes from TCRdb applying MiXCR to the reads. The sample holds 200,000 to 300,000 distinct CDR3 sequences, approximately 80% seen once. Sequenced material: sorted CD4+, CD8+, or CD8+CD57+ T cells (not recorded which) from PBMCs. The receptors were gathered from a human donor with aplastic anemia. The CDR3 runs from the conserved cysteine through the conserved F or W. Each record gives: V gene, J gene, clone size, D gene, CDR3 protein, CDR3 DNA. The D gene is left open where the match is weak. Expanded clones are given a class, and other clones once, few, many or no size at all.

TRBV20-1	TRBJ1-1	.	.	CSAREHLNTEAFF	TGCAGTGCTAGAGAACACTTGAACACTGAAGCTTTCTTT
TRBV4-1	TRBJ2-3	.	TRBD2	CASSILTLAGETDTQYF	TGCGCCAGCAGTATCCTTACTCTAGCGGGGGAGACAGATACGCAGTATTTT
TRBV7-9	TRBJ2-5	.	.	CATSSGSGQGTQYF	TGTGCCACCAGCAGTGGCAGCGGGCAAGGGACCCAGTACTTC
TRBV19	TRBJ2-4	once	.	CASRIAGNIQYF	TGTGCCAGTAGAATAGCTGGGAACATTCAGTACTTC
TRBV15	TRBJ2-3	once	.	CASSREGAADTQYF	TGTGCCAGCAGCAGAGAGGGAGCAGCCGATACGCAGTATTTT
TRBV7-8	TRBJ2-5	.	.	CASSNGQPQETQYF	TGTGCCAGCAGCAACGGACAGCCCCAAGAGACCCAGTACTTC
TRBV2	TRBJ2-7	.	.	CASRAGPAYEQYF	TGTGCCAGCAGGGCAGGACCTGCCTACGAGCAGTACTTC
TRBV12-3/TRBV12-4	TRBJ2-6	.	TRBD1	CASSPRDRADNVLTF	TGTGCCAGCAGCCCGAGGGACAGAGCCGATAACGTCCTGACTTTC
TRBV7-9	TRBJ2-3	.	.	CASSLGGTEAFFYF	TGTGCCAGCAGCTTAGGCGGGACTGAAGCTTTCTTTTATTTT
TRBV7-3	TRBJ2-3	once	.	CASGVGGRAAKYF	TGTGCCAGCGGGGTAGGGGGAAGAGCCGCGAAGTATTTT
TRBV11-3	TRBJ2-3	.	TRBD1	CASILAGGPDTQYF	TGTGCCAGCATCCTAGCAGGGGGTCCAGATACGCAGTATTTT
TRBV7-8	TRBJ1-6	.	.	CASRMGEYPTPPLF	TGTGCCAGCAGGATGGGCGAGTATCCCACCCCCCCACTCTTT
TRBV19	TRBJ2-1	.	TRBD2	CASSVERRAGPYNEQFF	TGTGCCAGTAGTGTCGAGAGGAGAGCGGGACCCTACAATGAGCAGTTCTTC
TRBV5-1	TRBJ1-2	.	.	CASSVGTGTYGYTF	TGCGCCAGCAGCGTTGGAACAGGGACCTATGGCTACACCTTC
TRBV2	TRBJ1-6	.	.	CASSANNSPLHF	TGTGCCAGCAGTGCTAATAATTCACCCCTCCACTTT
TRBV7-2	TRBJ2-3	.	.	CASSSEKTGPYEQF	TGTGCCAGCAGCTCCGAAAAGACAGGACCCTACGAGCAGTTT
TRBV11-3	TRBJ2-3	.	.	CASSQGDRTDTQYF	TGTGCCAGCAGCCAAGGGGACCGAACCGATACGCAGTATTTT
TRBV6-2/TRBV6-3	TRBJ1-1	once	.	CASSYNPGLKRTEAFF	TGTGCCAGCAGTTACAATCCGGGCCTAAAAAGGACTGAAGCTTTCTTT
TRBV5-4	TRBJ2-7	.	.	CPSSFTSGGAEQYF	TGTCCCAGCAGCTTTACTAGTGGGGGGGCCGAGCAGTACTTC
TRBV7-8	TRBJ1-2	.	.	CASSSRERRVDYGYTF	TGTGCCAGCAGCTCACGGGAAAGGCGCGTGGACTATGGCTACACCTTC
TRBV7-9	TRBJ2-1	.	.	CASSSAPSYKEQFF	TGTGCCAGCAGCTCCGCTCCTAGCTACAAGGAGCAGTTCTTC
TRBV7-8	TRBJ2-3	.	.	CASSEGGKRTDTFYF	TGTGCCAGCAGCGAGGGGGGCAAGCGGACCGATACTTTTTATTTT
TRBV7-2	TRBJ1-1	.	.	CASSLAVTPNTEAFF	TGTGCCAGCAGCTTAGCGGTAACACCGAATACGGAAGCTTTCTTT
TRBV9	TRBJ2-1	.	TRBD2	CASSVEDYPREDKQFF	TGTGCCAGCAGCGTAGAGGACTATCCCCGGGAGGACAAGCAGTTCTTC
TRBV7-8	TRBJ1-2	.	.	CASSLEGGRVAHGYTF	TGTGCCAGCAGCTTAGAGGGGGGCCGCGTTGCGCATGGCTACACCTTC
TRBV24-1	TRBJ1-5	.	TRBD1	CAKASGTGVNQPQHF	TGTGCCAAGGCATCCGGGACAGGGGTCAATCAGCCCCAGCATTTT
TRBV9	TRBJ2-7	.	.	CASSQTWGSAYEQYF	TGTGCCAGCAGCCAGACCTGGGGCAGCGCCTACGAGCAGTACTTC
TRBV9	TRBJ2-7	.	TRBD1	CASSAEGQGQQKQYF	TGTGCCAGCAGCGCCGAAGGACAGGGCCAACAAAAACAGTACTTC
TRBV7-8	TRBJ1-6	.	.	CASSLTPIDSPLHF	TGTGCCAGCAGCTTGACACCGATAGATTCGCCCCTCCACTTT
TRBV9	TRBJ1-1	.	.	CASGGAGNSQNFGFF	TGTGCCAGCGGAGGAGCTGGGAACAGTCAGAACTTCGGTTTCTTT
TRBV9	TRBJ2-5	.	.	CASSGGTARKPPHF	TGTGCCAGCAGCGGGGGGACCGCCCGAAAGCCGCCCCACTTC
TRBV24-1	TRBJ1-5	once	.	CAISESVDQPQHF	TGTGCCATCAGTGAATCTGTCGATCAGCCCCAGCATTTT
TRBV7-8	TRBJ2-3	.	TRBD2	CASSAGTSGIATPYF	TGTGCCAGCAGCGCCGGGACTAGCGGGATAGCTACGCCGTATTTT
TRBV7-2	TRBJ2-3	.	.	CASSLAGLVNTQLF	TGTGCCAGCAGCTTAGCGGGGCTTGTCAACACGCAGCTGTTT
TRBV10-2	TRBJ1-1	few	.	CASSEGTEAFF	TGCGCCAGCAGTGAGGGGACTGAAGCTTTCTTT
TRBV4-3	TRBJ2-2	many	.	CASSQDQGGSGELFF	TGCGCCAGCAGCCAAGATCAAGGAGGGTCCGGGGAGCTGTTTTTT
TRBV20-1	TRBJ2-7	.	TRBD2	CSAAGSSGDHEQYF	TGCAGTGCTGCCGGGTCTAGCGGGGATCACGAGCAGTACTTC
TRBV7-9	TRBJ2-3	once	.	CASSLEGGPDTEYF	TGTGCCAGCAGCTTAGAGGGAGGTCCGGATACGGAGTATTTT
TRBV2	TRBJ1-3	.	.	CASSGNSNTIYF	TGTGCCAGCAGTGGGAACAGCAACACCATATATTTT
TRBV7-3	TRBJ2-2	.	.	CASSFLQTGELFF	TGTGCCAGCAGCTTTTTACAGACCGGGGAGCTGTTTTTT
TRBV11-1	TRBJ2-4	.	.	CASGVAENVQYF	TGTGCCAGCGGCGTAGCTGAGAACGTTCAGTACTTC
TRBV19	TRBJ2-1	medium-sized	TRBD2	CASSISSGTYNEQFF	TGTGCCAGTAGTATCTCTAGCGGGACCTACAATGAGCAGTTCTTC
TRBV7-2	TRBJ1-4	once	.	CASSRGTAANEKLFF	TGTGCCAGCAGCCGGGGGACGGCGGCGAATGAAAAACTGTTTTTT
TRBV7-2	TRBJ1-1	.	.	CASSFALAVNTEAFF	TGTGCCAGCAGCTTTGCTCTGGCAGTGAACACTGAAGCTTTCTTT
TRBV7-2	TRBJ2-3	.	.	CASSLALGRGTQYF	TGTGCCAGCAGCTTAGCCCTTGGGCGCGGAACGCAGTATTTT
TRBV7-6	TRBJ2-5	.	.	CASSLAPTDAPYFF	TGTGCCAGCAGCTTAGCCCCCACAGATGCGCCGTATTTTTTC
TRBV7-9	TRBJ2-1	.	.	CASSLEGGTGELHFF	TGTGCCAGCAGCTTAGAGGGGGGCACCGGGGAGCTGCATTTCTTC
TRBV2	TRBJ2-1	.	TRBD2	CASVNQRSGGSDEQFF	TGTGCCAGCGTAAATCAAAGAAGCGGGGGGAGCGATGAGCAGTTCTTC
TRBV5-6	TRBJ2-5	.	.	CASSLERVETQYF	TGTGCCAGCAGCTTGGAGAGGGTGGAGACCCAGTACTTC
TRBV7-2	TRBJ1-2	many	.	CASSLARDGVVYGYTF	TGTGCCAGCAGCTTGGCGAGGGACGGCGTCGTATATGGCTACACCTTC
TRBV7-9	TRBJ1-2	once	.	CASSWRRGSNYGYTF	TGTGCCAGCAGCTGGCGAAGAGGGTCAAACTATGGCTACACCTTC
TRBV7-9	TRBJ1-2	.	.	CASSVGVFANEKF	TGTGCCAGCAGCGTAGGAGTATTCGCCAATGAGAAGTTC
TRBV7-2	TRBJ1-3	.	.	CASSSGPDRNTIYF	TGTGCCAGCAGTTCAGGACCCGACCGAAACACCATATATTTT
TRBV24-1	TRBJ2-3	.	TRBD2	CASSDLAGGSDKQYF	TGTGCCAGCAGTGATCTAGCGGGGGGATCGGATAAGCAGTATTTT
TRBV5-6	TRBJ1-1	.	.	CASSLERGGGTEAFF	TGTGCCAGTAGCTTGGAGAGGGGTGGCGGCACTGAAGCTTTCTTT
TRBV24-1	TRBJ2-3	.	.	CATLDGGTGTQFF	TGTGCCACCTTGGACGGGGGCACCGGTACGCAGTTTTTT
TRBV9	TRBJ2-5	.	.	CATSRGSETQTFYF	TGTGCCACCAGCAGAGGCTCCGAGACGCAGACCTTTTACTTC